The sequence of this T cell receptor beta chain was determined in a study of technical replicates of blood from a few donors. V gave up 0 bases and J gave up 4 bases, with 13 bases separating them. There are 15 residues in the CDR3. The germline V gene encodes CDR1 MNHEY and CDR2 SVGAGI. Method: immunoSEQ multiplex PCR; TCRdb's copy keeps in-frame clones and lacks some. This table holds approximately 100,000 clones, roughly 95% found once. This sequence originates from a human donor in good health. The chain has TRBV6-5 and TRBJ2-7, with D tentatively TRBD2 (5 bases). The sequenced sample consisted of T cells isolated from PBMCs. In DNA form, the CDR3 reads TGTGCCAGCAGTTACTCGTTTGAGGGAAAATACGAGCAGTACTTC. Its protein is CASSYSFEGKYEQYF.